These 9 T cell receptor beta chains share one sample of origin, sequenced in a study of response to subunit inactivated influenza vaccine. TCRdb used MiXCR to reprocess the RT-PCR reads, holding one entry per CDR3 protein. This sample carries over 150,000 distinct CDR3 sequences, under 13% of them seen once, and the ten largest clones take roughly an eighth. The sample here was non-naive T cells sorted from PBMCs, taken 40 to 50 days after vaccination. These receptors originate from a man aged 50-59 years who received an inactivated influenza vaccine.

The chain has TRBV6-2 or TRBV6-3 and TRBJ2-2; a weak D match, TRBD1 (6 bases). The CDR3 covers 16 residues. The V and J ends lost 2 bases and 4 bases respectively, with 14 bases between them. Germline CDR1 MNHEY, CDR2 SVGEGT. Here the CDR3 DNA reads TGTGCCAGCAGTTACCGCAGGGGCGCGGGCACCGGGGAGCTGTTTTTT. Residues: CASSYRRGAGTGELFF.

This clonotype has just a few counts. The chain joins TRBV5-6 to TRBJ2-5, with TRBD1 as a possible D gene (6 bases). From germline, CDR1 is SGHDT and CDR2 YYEEEE. V dropped 3 bases and J dropped 4 bases, with 10 bases sitting between them. This CDR3 comprises 13 residues. The CDR3 bases are TGTGCCAGCAGCTCTCTAGGGGGAGAGACCCAGTACTTC. It codes for CASSSLGGETQYF.

In its sample, this clonotype was seen a few times. The chain is built from TRBV4-2 and TRBJ2-1; TRBD2 matches 8 bases. This CDR3 spans 14 amino acids. Germline V gives CDR1 LGHNA, CDR2 YNFKEQ. Trimming at V came to 3 bases and at J to 5 bases, leaving 3 bases not matched to a gene. For the CDR3, the DNA is TGTGCCAGCAGCCAGACTAGCGTTGACAATGAGCAGTTCTTC. Its translation is CASSQTSVDNEQFF.

This chain links TRBV19 with TRBJ2-5, with unresolved D. Trimming took off 3 bases at V and 5 bases at J, with 4 bases between the two ends. CDR1 is LNHDA and CDR2 is SQIVND in the germline V gene (reference sequence). CDR3 length: 11 residues. CDR3 nucleotides: TGTGCCAGTAGTATGGGTGAGACCCAGTACTTC. As protein: CASSMGETQYF.

This clonotype turned up a few times. The V call is TRBV5-1, the J call TRBJ1-2; D not certain. CDR3 size: 15 residues. The V end lost 4 bases, the J end lost 3 bases, and 16 bases lay between the germline ends. Looked up from germline, CDR1 is SGHRS and CDR2 is YFSETQ. The CDR3 loop is CASSPRPGSDYGYTF. CDR3 DNA sequence: TGCGCCAGCAGCCCCCGACCCGGGAGCGACTATGGCTACACCTTC. Full variable domain (remainder filled in from reference TRBV5-1 and TRBJ1-2): KAGVTQTPRYLIKTRGQQVTLSCSPISGHRSVSWYQQTPGQGLQFLFEYFSETQRNKGNFPGRFSGRQFSNSRSEMNVSTLELGDSALYLCASSPRPGSDYGYTFGSGTRLTVV.

The table lists this clonotype with many counts. J is TRBJ2-7 and V is TRBV29-1; the D gene is possibly TRBD1 (6 bases). The germline V gene has CDR1 SQVTM and CDR2 ANQGSEA. V lost 0 bases, J lost 2 bases, and 14 bases lay in between. This CDR3 region has 15 residues. Here the CDR3 reads CSVEDRGSFPYEQYF. The CDR3 nucleotides read TGCAGCGTTGAAGACAGGGGTTCTTTCCCCTACGAGCAGTACTTC.

Ten or more counts support this clonotype. The J gene is TRBJ1-3, the V gene TRBV12-3 or TRBV12-4, with TRBD1 as a possible D gene (5 bases). This CDR3 has 13 amino acids. The V gene lost 3 bases and the J gene lost 4 bases, with 7 bases spanning the gap. In DNA, the CDR3 is TGTGCCAGCAGTTTGCAGGGCGGAAACACCATATATTTT. Protein product: CASSLQGGNTIYF.

This clonotype has a handful of counts. This chain uses TRBV4-2 with TRBJ2-7; maybe TRBD2 (7 bases). This CDR3 region has 14 residues. The germline V gene encodes CDR1 LGHNA and CDR2 YNFKEQ. V was clipped by 0 bases and J by 5 bases, with 11 bases between them. CDR3 region: CASSQDWGGDEQYF. For the CDR3, the DNA is TGTGCCAGCAGCCAAGATTGGGGGGGCGACGAGCAGTACTTC.

This clonotype was counted between two and nine times. V usage is TRBV7-8 and J usage is TRBJ2-4; 9 bases align to TRBD2. The CDR3 contains 18 residues. Per the germline V gene, CDR1 is SGHVS and CDR2 is FQNEAQ. With 5 bases clipped from V and 8 bases from J, the junction kept 19 bases outside the gene matches. CDR3 protein: CASSPARGLARPKDIQYF. CDR3 bases: TGTGCCAGCAGCCCTGCTCGTGGACTAGCGAGGCCAAAGGACATTCAGTACTTC.